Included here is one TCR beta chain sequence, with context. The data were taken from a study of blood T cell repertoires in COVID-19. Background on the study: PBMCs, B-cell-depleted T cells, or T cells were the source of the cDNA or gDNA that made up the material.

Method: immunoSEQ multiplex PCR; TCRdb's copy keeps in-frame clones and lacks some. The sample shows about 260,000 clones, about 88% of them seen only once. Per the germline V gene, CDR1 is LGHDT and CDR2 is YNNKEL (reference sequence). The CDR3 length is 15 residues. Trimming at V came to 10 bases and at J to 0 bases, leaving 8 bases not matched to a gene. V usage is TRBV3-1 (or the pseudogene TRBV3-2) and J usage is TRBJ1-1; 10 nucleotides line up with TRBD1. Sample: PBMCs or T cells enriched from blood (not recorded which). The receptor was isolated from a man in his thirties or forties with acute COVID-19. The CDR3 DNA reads TGTGCCACCTCGGACAGGGGGGAGATGAACACTGAAGCTTTCTTT. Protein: CATSDRGEMNTEAFF.